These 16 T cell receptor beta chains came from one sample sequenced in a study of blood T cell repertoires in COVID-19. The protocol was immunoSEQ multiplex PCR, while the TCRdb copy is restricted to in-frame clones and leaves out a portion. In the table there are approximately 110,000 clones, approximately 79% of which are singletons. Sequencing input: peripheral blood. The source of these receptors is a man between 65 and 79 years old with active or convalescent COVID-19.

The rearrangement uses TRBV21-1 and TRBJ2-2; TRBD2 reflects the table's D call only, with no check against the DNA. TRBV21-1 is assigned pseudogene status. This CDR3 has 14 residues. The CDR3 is CASKALRNTGELFF. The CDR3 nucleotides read TGTGCCAGCAAAGCGCTCCGCAACACCGGGGAGCTGTTTTTT.

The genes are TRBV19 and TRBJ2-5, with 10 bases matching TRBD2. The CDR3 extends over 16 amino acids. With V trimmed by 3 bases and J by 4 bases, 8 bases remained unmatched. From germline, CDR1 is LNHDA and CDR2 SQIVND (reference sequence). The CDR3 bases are TGTGCCAGTAGTATGGGTTTAGCTAGCGGGAGAGAGACCCAGTACTTC. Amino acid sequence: CASSMGLASGRETQYF. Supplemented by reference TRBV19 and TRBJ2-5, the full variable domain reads DGGITQSPKYLFRKEGQNVTLSCEQNLNHDAMYWYRQDPGQGLRLIYYSQIVNDFQKGDIAEGYSVSREKKESFPLTVTSAQKNPTAFYLCASSMGLASGRETQYFGPGTRLLVL.

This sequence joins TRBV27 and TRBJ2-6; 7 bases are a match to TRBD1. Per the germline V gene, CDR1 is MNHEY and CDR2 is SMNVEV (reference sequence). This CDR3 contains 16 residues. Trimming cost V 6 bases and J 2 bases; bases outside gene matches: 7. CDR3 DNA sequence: TGTGCCAGCAGGACAGGGACGGTACCTGGGGCCAACGTCCTGACTTTC. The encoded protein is CASRTGTVPGANVLTF. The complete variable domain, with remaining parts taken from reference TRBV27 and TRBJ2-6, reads EAQVTQNPRYLITVTGKKLTVTCSQNMNHEYMSWYRQDPGLGLRQIYYSMNVEVTDKGDVPEGYKVSRKEKRNFPLILESPSPNQTSLYFCASRTGTVPGANVLTFGAGSRLTVL.

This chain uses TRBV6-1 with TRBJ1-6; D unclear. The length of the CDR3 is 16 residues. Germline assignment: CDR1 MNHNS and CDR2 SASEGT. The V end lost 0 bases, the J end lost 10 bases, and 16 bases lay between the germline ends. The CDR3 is CASSEAAIGRGSPLHF. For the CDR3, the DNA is TGTGCCAGCAGTGAAGCGGCTATAGGCCGCGGATCACCCCTCCACTTT.

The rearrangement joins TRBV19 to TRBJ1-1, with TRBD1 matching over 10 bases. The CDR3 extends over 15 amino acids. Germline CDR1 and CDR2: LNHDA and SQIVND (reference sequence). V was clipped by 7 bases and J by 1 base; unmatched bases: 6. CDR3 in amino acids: CASTDRGLGNTEAFF. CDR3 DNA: TGTGCCAGTACGGACAGGGGGTTAGGGAACACTGAAGCTTTCTTT.

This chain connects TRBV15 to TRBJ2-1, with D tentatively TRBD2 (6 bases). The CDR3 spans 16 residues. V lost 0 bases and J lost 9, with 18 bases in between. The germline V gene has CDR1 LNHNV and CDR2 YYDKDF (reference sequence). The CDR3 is CATSRDPVGAGGEQFF. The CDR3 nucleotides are TGTGCCACCAGCAGAGATCCCGTGGGCGCCGGGGGTGAGCAGTTCTTC.

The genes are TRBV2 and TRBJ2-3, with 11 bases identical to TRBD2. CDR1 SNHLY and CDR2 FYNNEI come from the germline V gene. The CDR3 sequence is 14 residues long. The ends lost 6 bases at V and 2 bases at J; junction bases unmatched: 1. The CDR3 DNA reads TGTGCCAGCAGGGGACTAGCGGTCACAGATACGCAGTATTTT. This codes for CASRGLAVTDTQYF. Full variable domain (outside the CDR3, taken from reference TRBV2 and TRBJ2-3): EPEVTQTPSHQVTQMGQEVILRCVPISNHLYFYWYRQILGQKVEFLVSFYNNEISEKSEIFDDQFSVERPDGSNFTLKIRSTKLEDSAMYFCASRGLAVTDTQYFGPGTRLTVL.

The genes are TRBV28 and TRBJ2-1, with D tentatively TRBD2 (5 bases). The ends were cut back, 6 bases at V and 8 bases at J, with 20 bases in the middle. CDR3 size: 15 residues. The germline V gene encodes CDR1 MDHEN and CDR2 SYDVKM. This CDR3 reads CASRDLSTNLDEQFF. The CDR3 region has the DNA TGTGCCAGCAGGGACCTGTCGACTAATCTAGATGAGCAGTTCTTC.

This chain's CDR3 is CASSEWAGINTNEKLFF. The CDR3 DNA sequence: TGTGCCAGCAGTGAATGGGCAGGAATTAATACTAATGAAAAACTGTTTTTT. The V gene is TRBV25-1, the J gene TRBJ1-4; D not certain. Germline CDR1 and CDR2: MGHDK and SYGVNS. With 1 base removed from V and 2 bases from J, the gap between germline ends came to 14 bases. The CDR3 sequence is 17 residues long.

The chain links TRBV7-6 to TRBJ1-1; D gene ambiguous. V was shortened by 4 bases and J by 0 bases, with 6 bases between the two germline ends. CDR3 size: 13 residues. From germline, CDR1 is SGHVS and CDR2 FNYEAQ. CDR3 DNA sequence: TGTGCCAGCAGCTCCGGGGTGAACACTGAAGCTTTCTTT. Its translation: CASSSGVNTEAFF.

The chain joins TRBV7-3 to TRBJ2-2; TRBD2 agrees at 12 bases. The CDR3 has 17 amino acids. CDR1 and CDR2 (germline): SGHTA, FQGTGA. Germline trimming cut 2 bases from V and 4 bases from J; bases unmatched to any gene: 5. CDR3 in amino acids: CASSLRLAGVGTGELFF. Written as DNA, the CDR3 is TGTGCCAGCAGCTTACGACTAGCGGGAGTTGGCACCGGGGAGCTGTTTTTT.

CDR3 nucleotide sequence: TGTGCCAGCAGTTCACAGGGATCTGAAGCTTTCTTT. Its translation: CASSSQGSEAFF. The V gene is TRBV6-5, the J gene TRBJ1-1, with D maybe TRBD1 (6 bases). CDR1 and CDR2 from the germline V gene are MNHEY and SVGAGI. V lost 4 bases and J 6 bases, leaving 9 bases between the germline ends. The CDR3 is 12 residues long.

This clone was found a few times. The chain's CDR3 is CASSSREGGNSPLHF. For the CDR3, the DNA is TGTGCCAGCAGCTCCAGGGAGGGCGGGAATTCACCCCTCCACTTT. The chain couples TRBV5-4 to TRBJ1-6; TRBD1 might be the D (5 bases). The CDR3 is 15 residues long. Germline V gene lookup returns CDR1 SGHNT and CDR2 YYREEE (reference sequence). The V end lost 3 bases, the J end lost 7 bases, and 14 bases lay between the germline ends. Full variable domain (outside the CDR3, taken from reference TRBV5-4 and TRBJ1-6): ETGVTQSPTHLIKTRGQQVTLRCSSQSGHNTVSWYQQALGQGPQFIFQYYREEENGRGNFPPRFSGLQFPNYSSELNVNALELDDSALYLCASSSREGGNSPLHFGNGTRLTVT.

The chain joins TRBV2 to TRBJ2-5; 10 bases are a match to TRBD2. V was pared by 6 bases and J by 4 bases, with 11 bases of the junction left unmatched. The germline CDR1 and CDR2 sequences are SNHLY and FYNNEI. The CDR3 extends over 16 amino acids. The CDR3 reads CASSDSGRYGSETQYF. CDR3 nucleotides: TGTGCCAGCAGCGATAGCGGGAGGTATGGTTCAGAGACCCAGTACTTC.

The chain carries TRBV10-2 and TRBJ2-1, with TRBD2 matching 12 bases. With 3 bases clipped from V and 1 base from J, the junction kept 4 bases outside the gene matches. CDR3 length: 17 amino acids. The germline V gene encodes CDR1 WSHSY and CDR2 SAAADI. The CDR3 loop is CASSERGLAGSYNEQFF. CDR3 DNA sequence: TGCGCCAGCAGTGAAAGAGGACTAGCGGGGTCCTACAATGAGCAGTTCTTC.

CDR3 amino acids: CASSQRFSGSEDTQYF. The CDR3 nucleotides are TGCGCCAGCAGCCAACGATTTAGCGGGAGTGAAGATACGCAGTATTTT. The chain recombines TRBV4-1 with TRBJ2-3; 9 bases agree with TRBD2. Germline V gene sequence: CDR1 MGHRA, CDR2 YSYEKL. The CDR3 loop spans 16 amino acids. V dropped 2 bases and J dropped 5; count of bases not matched to a gene: 8.